The 16 T cell receptor beta chains given below trace back to one sample, sequenced in a study of T cells in localized non-small cell lung cancer. Using immunoSEQ multiplex PCR, the repertoire was profiled, and TCRdb retains in-frame clones only, with some absent. The table records approximately 65,000 clones, 75% to 85% of them present only once. This material consisted of PBMCs, taken before any cancer treatment. All receptors come from a man aged 35 to 69 with stage II lung adenocarcinoma.

V and J are TRBV7-2 and TRBJ1-2; D is uncertain. The V and J ends lost 1 base and 3 bases respectively, with 9 bases between them. Per germline, CDR1 SGHTA and CDR2 FQGNSA. This CDR3 has 14 residues. The CDR3 protein is CASSLVRGDYGYTF. For the CDR3, the DNA is TGTGCCAGCAGCTTAGTACGGGGAGACTATGGCTACACCTTC.

V is TRBV11-3 and J is TRBJ2-2; 10 bases agree with TRBD2. The V gene end was trimmed by 3 bases and the J gene end by 5 bases; junction bases not matched to a gene: 3. The CDR3 is 15 amino acids. Germline V gene sequence: CDR1 SGHNT, CDR2 YENEEA. The CDR3: CASSFEAGGTGELFF. For the CDR3, the DNA is TGTGCCAGCAGCTTCGAAGCGGGAGGGACCGGGGAGCTGTTTTTT.

Here the CDR3 DNA reads TGTGCCAGTAGTCCAAACCCCGGCGGGGCTTTCTTT. Its translation is CASSPNPGGAFF. V is TRBV19 and J is TRBJ1-1; unclear D gene. The CDR3 length is 12 residues. The germline CDR1 and CDR2 sequences are LNHDA and SQIVND (reference sequence). The V and J ends lost 5 bases and 11 bases respectively, with 15 bases between them.

The V and J genes are TRBV6-5 and TRBJ2-7, with 8 positions matching TRBD1. Per the germline V gene, CDR1 is MNHEY and CDR2 is SVGAGI. This CDR3 is built from 14 residues. Germline trimming cut 5 bases from V and 4 bases from J; bases unmatched to any gene: 7. CDR3 amino acids: CASSRQGTSYEQYF. CDR3 coding DNA: TGTGCCAGCAGTCGACAGGGGACATCGTACGAGCAGTACTTC.

The chain uses TRBV2 and TRBJ1-5, with TRBD1 as a possible D gene (5 bases). The CDR3 runs 15 residues. The germline CDR1 and CDR2 sequences are SNHLY and FYNNEI. Trimming removed 5 bases at V and 0 bases at J, with 11 bases between. As DNA, the CDR3 is TGTGCCAGCAGTTCCGGGACGTATAGCAATCAGCCCCAGCATTTT. Translation: CASSSGTYSNQPQHF.

The V and J genes are TRBV9 and TRBJ2-1; 7 bases map to TRBD2. The CDR3 totals 14 residues. Looked up from germline, CDR1 is SGDLS and CDR2 is YYNGEE. Trimming at V came to 2 bases and at J to 7 bases, leaving 6 bases not matched to a gene. CDR3 bases: TGTGCCAGCAGCGTCCTCGCGGGAGTTAATGAGCAGTTCTTC. Protein: CASSVLAGVNEQFF. The full variable domain, its missing parts supplied by reference TRBV9 and TRBJ2-1, is DSGVTQTPKHLITATGQRVTLRCSPRSGDLSVYWYQQSLDQGLQFLIQYYNGEERAKGNILERFSAQQFPDLHSELNLSSLELGDSALYFCASSVLAGVNEQFFGPGTRLTVL.

The chain uses TRBV10-2 and TRBJ1-5; the match to TRBD1 covers 8 bases. The CDR3 covers 14 residues. The junction had 2 bases not matched to a gene; V was cut back by 3 bases and J by 4 bases. Germline assignment: CDR1 WSHSY and CDR2 SAAADI. CDR3 loop: CASSDRTGNQPQHF. The CDR3 DNA reads TGCGCCAGCAGTGACCGGACAGGGAATCAGCCCCAGCATTTT.

The rearrangement joins TRBV30 to TRBJ1-4, with D maybe TRBD1 (6 bases). Germline V lookup: CDR1 GTSNPN, CDR2 SVGIG (reference sequence). V was pared by 1 base and J by 8 bases, with 17 bases between. The CDR3 runs 15 residues. The CDR3 sequence is CAWSGSYGRGEKLFF. Here the CDR3 DNA reads TGTGCCTGGAGTGGTTCTTATGGGAGGGGGGAAAAACTGTTTTTT.

This clone occurred a few times. The genes are TRBV29-1 and TRBJ2-1; the D gene is possibly TRBD2 (7 bases). CDR3 length: 13 residues. The germline gives CDR1 SQVTM, CDR2 ANQGSEA. V gave up 7 bases and J gave up 1 base, with 11 bases separating them. Here the CDR3 DNA reads TGCAGCGGCGGGGGCGATTCCTACAATGAGCAGTTCTTC. It specifies CSGGGDSYNEQFF.

The rearrangement uses TRBV4-3 and TRBJ2-6; D is perhaps TRBD1 (5 bases). The V and J ends lost 3 bases and 2 bases respectively, with 8 bases between them. CDR1 LGHNA and CDR2 YSLEER come from the germline V gene. CDR3 length: 15 amino acids. In nucleotides, the CDR3 is TGCGCCAGCAGCCACCTAGGGGCTGGGGCCAACGTCCTGACTTTC. This encodes CASSHLGAGANVLTF.

About this clone: This sequence may be a read error, since a much larger clone differs from it by one base. CDR3 nucleotide sequence: TGTGCCAGCAGCTTACAACAGAACACTGAAGCTTTCTTT. This codes for CASSLQQNTEAFF. V usage is TRBV5-6 and J usage is TRBJ1-1; D is uncertain. The germline V gene encodes CDR1 SGHDT and CDR2 YYEEEE. V was clipped by 2 bases and J by 1 base, with 6 bases between them. CDR3 size: 13 residues.

This rearrangement joins TRBV19 to TRBJ1-1; 7 bases map to TRBD1. CDR1 is LNHDA, CDR2 SQIVND, per germline (reference sequence). The CDR3 is 15 amino acids. With 3 bases clipped from V and 1 base from J, the junction kept 5 bases outside the gene matches. CDR3 protein: CASSIRQGGNTEAFF. In nucleotides, the CDR3 is TGTGCCAGTAGTATCCGACAGGGAGGGAACACTGAAGCTTTCTTT.

The chain combines TRBV5-3 with TRBJ1-1, with no clear D. TRBV5-3 is an ORF; its function is uncertain. The V end lost 4 bases, the J end lost 2 bases, and 15 bases lay between the germline ends. This CDR3 comprises 15 residues. The CDR3 DNA reads TGTGCCAGAAGCCACGGGGTAGGGCTCAACACTGAAGCTTTCTTT. It specifies CARSHGVGLNTEAFF.

This clone was found a few times. This chain links TRBV4-1 with TRBJ1-1; weak D call: TRBD1 (5 bases). V lost 2 bases to trimming and J lost 1 base, with 11 bases between them. This CDR3 is 15 amino acids long. The germline CDR1 and CDR2 sequences are MGHRA and YSYEKL. The CDR3 sequence: CASSQLPGRNTEAFF. The CDR3 coding sequence is TGCGCCAGCAGCCAATTGCCAGGGCGGAACACTGAAGCTTTCTTT.

This clone was observed once. This chain links TRBV7-9 with TRBJ2-3; the D is unclear. This CDR3 contains 15 residues. The V end was cut by 0 bases, the J end by 0 bases, with 7 bases between. CDR1 SEHNR and CDR2 FQNEAQ come from the germline V gene (reference sequence). The CDR3 nucleotides are TGTGCCAGCAGCTTAGCGCTCGGCAGCACAGATACGCAGTATTTT. Amino acids: CASSLALGSTDTQYF.

V is TRBV5-1 and J is TRBJ2-1, with 7 nucleotides matching TRBD2. This CDR3 is built from 15 residues. V dropped 0 bases and J dropped 4; count of bases not matched to a gene: 4. The germline V gene encodes CDR1 SGHRS and CDR2 YFSETQ. CDR3 amino acids: CASSLAGEGYNEQFF. The CDR3 coding sequence is TGCGCCAGCAGCTTGGCCGGGGAGGGATACAATGAGCAGTTCTTC.